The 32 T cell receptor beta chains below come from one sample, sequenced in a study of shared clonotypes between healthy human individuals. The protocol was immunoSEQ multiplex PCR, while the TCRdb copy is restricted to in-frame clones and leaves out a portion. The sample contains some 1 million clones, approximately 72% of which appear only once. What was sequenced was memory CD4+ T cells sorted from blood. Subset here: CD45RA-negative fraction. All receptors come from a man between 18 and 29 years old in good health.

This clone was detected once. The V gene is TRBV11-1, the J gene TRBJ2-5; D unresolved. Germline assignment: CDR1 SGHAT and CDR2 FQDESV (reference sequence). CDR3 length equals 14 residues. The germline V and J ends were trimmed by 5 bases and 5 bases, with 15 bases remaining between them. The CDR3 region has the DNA TGTGCCAGCAGCCCACTCTTCCTCGGGGAGACCCAGTACTTC. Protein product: CASSPLFLGETQYF.

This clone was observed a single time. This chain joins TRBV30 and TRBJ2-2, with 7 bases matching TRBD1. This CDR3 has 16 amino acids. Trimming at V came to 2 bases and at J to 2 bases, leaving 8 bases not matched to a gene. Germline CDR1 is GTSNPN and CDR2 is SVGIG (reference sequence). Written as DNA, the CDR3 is TGTGCCTGGAGTCAGCCGGGACAGCTAAACACCGGGGAGCTGTTTTTT. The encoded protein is CAWSQPGQLNTGELFF.

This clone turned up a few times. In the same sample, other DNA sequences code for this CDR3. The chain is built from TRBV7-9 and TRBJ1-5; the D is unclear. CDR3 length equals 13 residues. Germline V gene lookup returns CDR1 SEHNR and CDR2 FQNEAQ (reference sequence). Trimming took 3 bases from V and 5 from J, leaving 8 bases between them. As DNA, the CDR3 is TGTGCCAGCAGCTTGGTAGGAGATCAGCCCCAGCATTTT. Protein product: CASSLVGDQPQHF. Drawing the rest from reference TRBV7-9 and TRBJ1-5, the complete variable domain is DTGVSQNPRHKITKRGQNVTFRCDPISEHNRLYWYRQTLGQGPEFLTYFQNEAQLEKSRLLSDRFSAERPKGSFSTLEIQRTEQGDSAMYLCASSLVGDQPQHFGDGTRLSIL.

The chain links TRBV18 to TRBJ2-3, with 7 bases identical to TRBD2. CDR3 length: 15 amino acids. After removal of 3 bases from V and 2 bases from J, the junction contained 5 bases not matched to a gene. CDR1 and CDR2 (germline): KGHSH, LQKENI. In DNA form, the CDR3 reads TGTGCCAGCTCACCCAGCGGGGTTCCCACAGATACGCAGTATTTT. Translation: CASSPSGVPTDTQYF.

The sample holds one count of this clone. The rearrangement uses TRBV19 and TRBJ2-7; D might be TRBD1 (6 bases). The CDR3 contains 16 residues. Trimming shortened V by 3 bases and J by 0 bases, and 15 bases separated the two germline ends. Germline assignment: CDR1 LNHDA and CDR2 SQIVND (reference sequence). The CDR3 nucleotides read TGTGCCAGTAGTATGGGCAAGGCAGGGGACTCCTACGAGCAGTACTTC. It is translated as CASSMGKAGDSYEQYF.

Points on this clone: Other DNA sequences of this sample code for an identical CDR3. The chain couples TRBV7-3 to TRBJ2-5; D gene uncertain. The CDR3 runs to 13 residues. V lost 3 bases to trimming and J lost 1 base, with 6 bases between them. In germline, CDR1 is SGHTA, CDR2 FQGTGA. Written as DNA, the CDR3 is TGTGCCAGCAGCTTGTCACCCCAAGAGACCCAGTACTTC. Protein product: CASSLSPQETQYF.

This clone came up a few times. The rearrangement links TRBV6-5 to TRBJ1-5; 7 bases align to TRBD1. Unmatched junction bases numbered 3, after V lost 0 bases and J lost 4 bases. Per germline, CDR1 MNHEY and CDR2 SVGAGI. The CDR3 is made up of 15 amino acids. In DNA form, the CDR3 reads TGTGCCAGCAGTTACTCGGGACAGTTGAATCAGCCCCAGCATTTT. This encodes CASSYSGQLNQPQHF.

The CDR3: CASSRDWTDTQYF. For the CDR3, the DNA is TGTGCCAGCAGCCGCGACTGGACAGATACGCAGTATTTT. V usage is TRBV7-2 and J usage is TRBJ2-3; D remains unclear. In germline, CDR1 is SGHTA, CDR2 FQGNSA. V dropped 5 bases and J dropped 3 bases, with 9 bases sitting between them. The CDR3 has 13 residues. Full variable domain (rest looked up from reference TRBV7-2 and TRBJ2-3): GAGVSQSPSNKVTEKGKDVELRCDPISGHTALYWYRQSLGQGLEFLIYFQGNSAPDKSGLPSDRFSAERTGGSVSTLTIQRTQQEDSAVYLCASSRDWTDTQYFGPGTRLTVL.

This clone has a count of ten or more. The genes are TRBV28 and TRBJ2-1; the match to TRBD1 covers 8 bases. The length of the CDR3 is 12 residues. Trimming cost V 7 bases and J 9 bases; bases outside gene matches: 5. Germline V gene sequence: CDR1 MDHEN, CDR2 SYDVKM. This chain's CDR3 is CASIRQGFEQFF. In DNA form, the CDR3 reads TGTGCCAGCATCCGACAGGGGTTTGAGCAGTTCTTC. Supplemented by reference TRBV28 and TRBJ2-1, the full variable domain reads DVKVTQSSRYLVKRTGEKVFLECVQDMDHENMFWYRQDPGLGLRLIYFSYDVKMKEKGDIPEGYSVSREKKERFSLILESASTNQTSMYLCASIRQGFEQFFGPGTRLTVL.

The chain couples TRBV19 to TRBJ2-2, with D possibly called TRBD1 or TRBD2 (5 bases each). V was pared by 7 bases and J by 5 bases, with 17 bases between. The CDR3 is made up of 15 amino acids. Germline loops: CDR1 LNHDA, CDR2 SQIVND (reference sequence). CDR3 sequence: CASKEGAGQTGELFF. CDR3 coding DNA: TGTGCCAGTAAGGAAGGGGCGGGTCAGACCGGGGAGCTGTTTTTT.

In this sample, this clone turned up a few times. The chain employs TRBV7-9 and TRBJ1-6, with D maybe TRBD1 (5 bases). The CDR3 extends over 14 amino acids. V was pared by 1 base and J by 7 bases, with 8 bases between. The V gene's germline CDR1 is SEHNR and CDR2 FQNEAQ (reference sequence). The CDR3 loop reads CASSLGGDNSPLHF. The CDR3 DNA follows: TGTGCCAGCAGCTTAGGGGGGGACAATTCACCCCTCCACTTT.

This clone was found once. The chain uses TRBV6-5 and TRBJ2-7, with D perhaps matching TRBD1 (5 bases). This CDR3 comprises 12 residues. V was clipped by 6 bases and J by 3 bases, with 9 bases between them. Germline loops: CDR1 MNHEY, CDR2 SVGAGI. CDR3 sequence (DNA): TGTGCCAGCAGGGGGCCAAACTACGAGCAGTACTTC. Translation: CASRGPNYEQYF.

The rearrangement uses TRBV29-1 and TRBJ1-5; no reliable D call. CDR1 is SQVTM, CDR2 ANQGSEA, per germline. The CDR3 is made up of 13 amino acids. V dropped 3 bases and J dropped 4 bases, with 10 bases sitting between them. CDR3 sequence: CSVDLGRNQPQHF. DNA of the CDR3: TGCAGCGTTGATCTTGGCCGGAATCAGCCCCAGCATTTT.

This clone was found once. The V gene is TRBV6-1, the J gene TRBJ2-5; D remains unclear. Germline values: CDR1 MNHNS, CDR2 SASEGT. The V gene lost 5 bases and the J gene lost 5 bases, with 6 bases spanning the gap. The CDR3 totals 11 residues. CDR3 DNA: TGTGCCAGCAGTTCTTGGGAGACCCAGTACTTC. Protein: CASSSWETQYF.

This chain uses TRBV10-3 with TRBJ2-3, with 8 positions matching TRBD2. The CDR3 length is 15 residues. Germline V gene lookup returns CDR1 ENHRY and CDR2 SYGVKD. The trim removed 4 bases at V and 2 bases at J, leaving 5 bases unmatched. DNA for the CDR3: TGTGCCATCAGTGTCACGGGAGGGTACACAGATACGCAGTATTTT. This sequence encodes CAISVTGGYTDTQYF.

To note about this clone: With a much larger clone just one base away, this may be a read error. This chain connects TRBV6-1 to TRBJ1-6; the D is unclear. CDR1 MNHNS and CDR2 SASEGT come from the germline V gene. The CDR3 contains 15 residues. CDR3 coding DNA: TGTGCCAGCAGTGAAGCGCGGTTTTTCCTTTCACCCCTCTACTTT. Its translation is CASSEARFFLSPLYF.

The CDR3 sequence: CASSPTGQGNYGYTF. CDR3 nucleotides: TGTGCCAGCTCACCAACGGGACAGGGGAACTATGGCTACACCTTC. The genes are TRBV18 and TRBJ1-2; 10 bases map to TRBD1. This CDR3 comprises 15 residues. Germline CDR1 KGHSH, CDR2 LQKENI. V shed 2 bases, J shed 2 bases, and the junction held 2 bases outside the gene matches.

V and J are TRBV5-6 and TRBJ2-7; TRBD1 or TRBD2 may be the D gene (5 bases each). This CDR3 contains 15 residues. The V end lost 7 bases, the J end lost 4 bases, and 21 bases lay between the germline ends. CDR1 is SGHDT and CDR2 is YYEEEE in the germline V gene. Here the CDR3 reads CASAPSPGTAYEQYF. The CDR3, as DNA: TGTGCCAGCGCTCCCTCGCCAGGGACGGCTTACGAGCAGTACTTC.

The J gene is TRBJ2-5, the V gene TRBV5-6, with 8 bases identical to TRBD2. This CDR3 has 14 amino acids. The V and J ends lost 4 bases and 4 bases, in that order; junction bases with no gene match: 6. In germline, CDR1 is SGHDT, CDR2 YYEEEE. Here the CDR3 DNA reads TGTGCCAGCAGCCTAAAGACTAGCGTAGAGACCCAGTACTTC. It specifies CASSLKTSVETQYF.

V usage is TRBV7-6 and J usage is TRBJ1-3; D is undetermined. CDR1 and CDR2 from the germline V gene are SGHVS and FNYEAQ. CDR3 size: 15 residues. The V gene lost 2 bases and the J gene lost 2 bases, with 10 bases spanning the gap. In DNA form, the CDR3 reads TGTGCCAGCAGCTTAAACAGTGCCACTGGAAACACCATATATTTT. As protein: CASSLNSATGNTIYF.

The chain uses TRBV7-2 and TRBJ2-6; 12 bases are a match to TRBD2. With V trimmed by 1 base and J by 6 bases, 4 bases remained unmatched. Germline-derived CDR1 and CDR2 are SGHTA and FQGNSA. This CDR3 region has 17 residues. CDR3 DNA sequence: TGTGCCAGCAGCTTAGTGGCTAGCGGGGGGGCGGCCAACGTCCTGACTTTC. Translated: CASSLVASGGAANVLTF.

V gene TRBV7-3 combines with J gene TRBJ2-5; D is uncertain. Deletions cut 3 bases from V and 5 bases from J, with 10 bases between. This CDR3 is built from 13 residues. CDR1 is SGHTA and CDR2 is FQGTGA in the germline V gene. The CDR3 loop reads CASSLGDTETQYF. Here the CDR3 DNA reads TGTGCCAGCAGCTTGGGTGACACGGAGACCCAGTACTTC.

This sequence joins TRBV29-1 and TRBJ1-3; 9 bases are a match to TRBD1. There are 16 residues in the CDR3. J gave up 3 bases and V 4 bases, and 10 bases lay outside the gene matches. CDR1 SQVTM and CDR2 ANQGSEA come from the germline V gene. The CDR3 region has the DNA TGCAGCGTTGTGGACACCGGGACAGGGTATGGAAACACCATATATTTT. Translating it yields CSVVDTGTGYGNTIYF.

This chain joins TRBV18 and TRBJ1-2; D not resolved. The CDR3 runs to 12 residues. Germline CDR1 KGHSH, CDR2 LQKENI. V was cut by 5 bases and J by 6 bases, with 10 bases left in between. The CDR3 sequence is CASSGVRDGYTF. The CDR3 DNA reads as TGTGCCAGCTCAGGGGTGCGTGATGGCTACACCTTC. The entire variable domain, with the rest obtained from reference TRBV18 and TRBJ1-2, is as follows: NAGVMQNPRHLVRRRGQEARLRCSPMKGHSHVYWYRQLPEEGLKFMVYLQKENIIDESGMPKERFSAEFPKEGPSILRIQQVVRGDSAAYFCASSGVRDGYTFGSGTRLTVV.

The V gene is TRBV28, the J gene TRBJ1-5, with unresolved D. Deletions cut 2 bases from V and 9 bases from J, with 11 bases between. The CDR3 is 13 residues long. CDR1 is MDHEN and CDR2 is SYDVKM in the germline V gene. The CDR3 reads CASSLSVVRPQHF. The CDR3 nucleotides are TGTGCCAGCAGTTTAAGTGTTGTACGGCCCCAGCATTTT.

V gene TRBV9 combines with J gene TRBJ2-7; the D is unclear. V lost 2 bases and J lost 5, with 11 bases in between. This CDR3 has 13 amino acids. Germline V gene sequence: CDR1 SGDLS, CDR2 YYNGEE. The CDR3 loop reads CASSVSPMDEQYF. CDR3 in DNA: TGTGCCAGCAGCGTCTCCCCAATGGACGAGCAGTACTTC.

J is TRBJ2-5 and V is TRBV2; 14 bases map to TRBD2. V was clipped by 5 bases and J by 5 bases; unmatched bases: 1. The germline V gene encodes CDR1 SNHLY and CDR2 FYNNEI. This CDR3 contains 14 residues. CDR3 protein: CASSRLAGGETQYF. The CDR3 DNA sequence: TGTGCCAGCAGTCGACTAGCGGGGGGGGAGACCCAGTACTTC.

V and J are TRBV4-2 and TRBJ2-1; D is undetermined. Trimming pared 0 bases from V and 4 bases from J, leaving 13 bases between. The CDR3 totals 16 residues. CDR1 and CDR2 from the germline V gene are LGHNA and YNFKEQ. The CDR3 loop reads CASSQDLLSKYNEQFF. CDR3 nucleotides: TGTGCCAGCAGCCAAGATCTTCTTTCGAAATACAATGAGCAGTTCTTC.

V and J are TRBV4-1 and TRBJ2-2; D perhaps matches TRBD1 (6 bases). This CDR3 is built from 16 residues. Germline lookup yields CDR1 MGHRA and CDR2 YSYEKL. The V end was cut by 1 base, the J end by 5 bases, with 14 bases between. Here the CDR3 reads CASSQVERTDTGELFF. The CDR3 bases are TGCGCCAGCAGCCAAGTTGAGCGGACAGATACCGGGGAGCTGTTTTTT.

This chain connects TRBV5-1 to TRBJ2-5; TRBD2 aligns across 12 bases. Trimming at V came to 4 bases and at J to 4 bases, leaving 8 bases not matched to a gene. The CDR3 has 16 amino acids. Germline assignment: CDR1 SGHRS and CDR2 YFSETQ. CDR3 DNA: TGCGCCAGCAGCCCCCAGCCTAGCGGGGGGGGAGAGACCCAGTACTTC. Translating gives CASSPQPSGGGETQYF.

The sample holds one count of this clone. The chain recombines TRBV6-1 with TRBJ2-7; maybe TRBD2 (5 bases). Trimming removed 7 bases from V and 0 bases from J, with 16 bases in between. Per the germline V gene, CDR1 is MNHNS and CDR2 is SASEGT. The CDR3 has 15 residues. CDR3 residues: CASIRGQFLSYEQYF. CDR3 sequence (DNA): TGTGCCAGCATTAGAGGGCAGTTTCTCTCCTACGAGCAGTACTTC.

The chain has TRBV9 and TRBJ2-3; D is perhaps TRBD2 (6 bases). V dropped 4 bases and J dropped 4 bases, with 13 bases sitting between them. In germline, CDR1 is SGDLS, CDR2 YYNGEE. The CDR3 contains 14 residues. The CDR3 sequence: CASSPRGTPDTQYF. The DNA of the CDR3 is TGTGCCAGCAGCCCCCGGGGGACCCCAGATACGCAGTATTTT.